The 17 T cell receptor beta chains given below trace back to one sample, sequenced in a study of blood T cell repertoires in COVID-19. The protocol was immunoSEQ multiplex PCR, while the TCRdb copy is restricted to in-frame clones and leaves out a portion. The sample consists of about 270,000 clones, about 90% of them appearing once. Sequencing used PBMCs or T cells enriched from blood (not recorded which). All receptors come from a woman in her twenties or thirties with acute COVID-19.

The V gene is TRBV6-4, the J gene TRBJ2-3; 7 bases align to TRBD2. Germline values: CDR1 MRHNA, CDR2 SNTAGT. Unmatched junction bases numbered 9, after V lost 10 bases and J lost 2 bases. The CDR3 consists of 14 residues. The CDR3 DNA reads TGTGCCACCCCGGGGGGAGGGCTCACAGATACGCAGTATTTT. Amino acid sequence: CATPGGGLTDTQYF.

The rearrangement links TRBV28 to TRBJ1-5; TRBD1 might be the D (5 bases). V shed 3 bases and J shed 2 bases, with 14 bases lying between them. This CDR3 has 16 amino acids. Germline CDR1 MDHEN, CDR2 SYDVKM. The CDR3 region is CASSFLPQGGNQPQHF. The DNA of the CDR3 is TGTGCCAGCAGTTTTCTGCCTCAGGGTGGCAATCAGCCCCAGCATTTT.

The chain recombines TRBV11-2 with TRBJ2-1; perhaps TRBD1 as D (5 bases). This CDR3 has 13 amino acids. The germline CDR1 and CDR2 sequences are SGHAT and FQNNGV. V was cut by 5 bases and J by 8 bases, with 13 bases left in between. This chain's CDR3 is CASSPMQGDEQFF. CDR3 DNA: TGTGCCAGCAGCCCGATGCAAGGGGATGAGCAGTTCTTC.

The V and J genes are TRBV28 and TRBJ1-1; 10 bases align to TRBD1. Germline loops: CDR1 MDHEN, CDR2 SYDVKM. The CDR3 consists of 12 residues. With 6 bases clipped from V and 6 bases from J, the junction kept 1 base outside the gene matches. CDR3 protein: CASRTGGPEAFF. CDR3 nucleotides: TGTGCCAGCAGGACAGGGGGCCCTGAAGCTTTCTTT.

The chain couples TRBV27 to TRBJ2-1, with a tentative D call TRBD2 (5 bases). Trimming cost V 5 bases and J 8 bases, with 13 bases left between them. Germline loops: CDR1 MNHEY, CDR2 SMNVEV (reference sequence). This CDR3 contains 13 residues. The DNA for the CDR3 is TGTGCCAGCAGTCCCACGGGGTCGCATGAGCAGTTCTTC. It yields the protein CASSPTGSHEQFF.

The chain joins TRBV3-1 (or the pseudogene TRBV3-2) to TRBJ2-2, with 11 bases identical to TRBD2. Germline V gene lookup returns CDR1 LGHDT and CDR2 YNNKEL (reference sequence). The junction had 3 bases not matched to a gene; V was cut back by 3 bases and J by 3 bases. The CDR3 covers 16 residues. CDR3 nucleotides: TGTGCCAGCAGCCAGGAACTAGCGGGAGACACCGGGGAGCTGTTTTTT. It specifies CASSQELAGDTGELFF.

The V and J genes are TRBV29-1 and TRBJ2-5, with 7 bases matching TRBD1. This CDR3 spans 13 amino acids. The junction had 8 bases not matched to a gene; V was cut back by 6 bases and J by 4 bases. CDR1 and CDR2 from the germline V gene are SQVTM and ANQGSEA. CDR3 region: CSVYQGDGETQYF. The CDR3 nucleotides read TGCAGCGTCTACCAGGGGGATGGAGAGACCCAGTACTTC.

V is TRBV6-2 or TRBV6-3 and J is TRBJ2-6; TRBD2 is a possible D gene (5 bases). The CDR3 has 15 residues. Germline V CDR1 and CDR2: MNHEY, SVGEGT. Trimming took 6 bases from V and 3 from J, leaving 12 bases between them. CDR3 protein: CASSLSEGGANVLTF. In nucleotides, the CDR3 is TGTGCCAGCAGCCTTTCCGAGGGTGGGGCCAACGTCCTGACTTTC.

This clone was detected only once. V usage is TRBV5-1 and J usage is TRBJ2-5; 10 nucleotides agree with TRBD2. The CDR3 has 15 amino acids. The junction had 7 bases not matched to a gene; V was cut back by 3 bases and J by 5 bases. Germline V gives CDR1 SGHRS, CDR2 YFSETQ. DNA of the CDR3: TGCGCCAGCAGCTCCCTAGCGGGAGTCACCGAGACCCAGTACTTC. Amino acids: CASSSLAGVTETQYF.

This clone was counted only a few times. The J gene is TRBJ1-6, the V gene TRBV4-3; maybe TRBD1 (6 bases). Germline CDR1 reads LGHNA; CDR2 reads YSLEER. This CDR3 spans 14 amino acids. Trimming removed 4 bases at V and 7 bases at J, with 11 bases between. The CDR3 spells CASSLTGMNSPLHF. The CDR3 DNA reads as TGCGCCAGCAGCCTCACAGGGATGAATTCACCCCTCCACTTT.

This clone was picked up a small number of times. This chain uses TRBV13 with TRBJ2-7; tentatively, D is TRBD1 (6 bases). Germline CDR1 and CDR2: PRHDT and FYEKMQ (reference sequence). The CDR3 totals 13 residues. The V end lost 0 bases, the J end lost 6 bases, and 9 bases lay between the germline ends. CDR3: CASSLGRGSEQYF. Here the CDR3 DNA reads TGTGCCAGCAGCTTAGGCAGGGGTTCCGAGCAGTACTTC.

The genes are TRBV29-1 and TRBJ1-1; TRBD1 might be the D (5 bases). V shed 5 bases and J shed 1 base, with 11 bases lying between them. The CDR3 runs 13 residues. CDR1 SQVTM and CDR2 ANQGSEA come from the germline V gene. DNA for the CDR3: TGCAGCGTTTGGGGGGGACCGAACACTGAAGCTTTCTTT. It specifies CSVWGGPNTEAFF.

The V and J genes are TRBV18 and TRBJ2-3; TRBD2 is a possible D gene (5 bases). The V gene's germline CDR1 is KGHSH and CDR2 LQKENI. The CDR3 sequence is 15 residues long. The ends were cut back, 4 bases at V and 2 bases at J, with 13 bases in the middle. Here the CDR3 DNA reads TGTGCCAGCTCACGGGGAGATGGAAACACAGATACGCAGTATTTT. It codes for CASSRGDGNTDTQYF.

This chain links TRBV7-2 with TRBJ1-1; D possibly corresponds to TRBD1 (5 bases). There are 13 residues in the CDR3. The germline gives CDR1 SGHTA, CDR2 FQGNSA. The V gene lost 8 bases and the J gene lost 2 bases, with 12 bases spanning the gap. The CDR3 DNA reads TGTGCCAGCGCATCTCAGGGAAACACTGAAGCTTTCTTT. Amino acid sequence: CASASQGNTEAFF.

The V and J genes are TRBV13 and TRBJ1-2; 8 bases line up with TRBD1. The germline V gene encodes CDR1 PRHDT and CDR2 FYEKMQ (reference sequence). V was clipped by 4 bases and J by 5 bases; unmatched bases: 9. CDR3 length equals 15 residues. The CDR3 DNA is TGTGCCAGCAGCTACCTCGGGACAGGCACTTATGGCTACACCTTC. Translation: CASSYLGTGTYGYTF.

The chain carries TRBV6-1 and TRBJ1-2; 9 bases fit TRBD1. The CDR3 covers 15 residues. CDR1 is MNHNS, CDR2 SASEGT, per germline. V was pared by 3 bases and J by 7 bases, with 9 bases of the junction left unmatched. Here the CDR3 reads CASSDAGTGLSGYTF. As DNA, the CDR3 is TGTGCCAGCAGTGACGCCGGGACAGGGTTGAGTGGCTACACCTTC.

This CDR3 reads CSASSPAGDSGANVLTF. The DNA for the CDR3 is TGCAGTGCTAGTTCTCCAGCGGGGGACTCTGGGGCCAACGTCCTGACTTTC. This chain links TRBV20-1 with TRBJ2-6, with TRBD2 identical over 8 bases. V dropped 3 bases and J dropped 0; count of bases not matched to a gene: 7. The germline V gene has CDR1 DFQATT and CDR2 SNEGSKA (reference sequence). This CDR3 contains 17 residues.